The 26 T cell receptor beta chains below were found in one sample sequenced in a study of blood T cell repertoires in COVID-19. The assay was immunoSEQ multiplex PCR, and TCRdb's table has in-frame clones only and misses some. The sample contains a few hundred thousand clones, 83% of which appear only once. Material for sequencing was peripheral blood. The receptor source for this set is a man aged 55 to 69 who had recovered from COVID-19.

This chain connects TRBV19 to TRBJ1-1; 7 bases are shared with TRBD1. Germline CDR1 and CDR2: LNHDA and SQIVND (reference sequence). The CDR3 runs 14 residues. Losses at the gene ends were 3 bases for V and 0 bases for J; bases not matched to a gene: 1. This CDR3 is CASSIQGVNTEAFF. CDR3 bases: TGTGCCAGTAGTATTCAGGGGGTGAACACTGAAGCTTTCTTT. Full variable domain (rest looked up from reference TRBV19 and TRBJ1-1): DGGITQSPKYLFRKEGQNVTLSCEQNLNHDAMYWYRQDPGQGLRLIYYSQIVNDFQKGDIAEGYSVSREKKESFPLTVTSAQKNPTAFYLCASSIQGVNTEAFFGQGTRLTVV.

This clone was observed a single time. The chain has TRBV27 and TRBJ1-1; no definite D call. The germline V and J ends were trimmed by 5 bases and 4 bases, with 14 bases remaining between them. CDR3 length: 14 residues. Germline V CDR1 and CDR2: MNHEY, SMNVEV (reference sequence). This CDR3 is CASSPPQRGTEAFF. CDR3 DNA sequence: TGTGCCAGCAGTCCCCCCCAGCGGGGCACTGAAGCTTTCTTT.

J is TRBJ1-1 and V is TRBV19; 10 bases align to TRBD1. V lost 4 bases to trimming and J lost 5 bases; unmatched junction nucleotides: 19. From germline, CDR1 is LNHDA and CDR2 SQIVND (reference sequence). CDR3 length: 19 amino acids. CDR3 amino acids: CASSREPLLTGGPRTEAFF. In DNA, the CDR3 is TGTGCCAGTAGTAGAGAACCCCTCCTGACAGGGGGCCCGAGGACTGAAGCTTTCTTT.

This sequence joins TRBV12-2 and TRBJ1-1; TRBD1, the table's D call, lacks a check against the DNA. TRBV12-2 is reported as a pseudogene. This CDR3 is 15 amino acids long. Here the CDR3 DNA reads TGTGCAAGTCGCTTAAAGTCAGGGTTGAACACTGAAGCTTTCTTT. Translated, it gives CASRLKSGLNTEAFF.

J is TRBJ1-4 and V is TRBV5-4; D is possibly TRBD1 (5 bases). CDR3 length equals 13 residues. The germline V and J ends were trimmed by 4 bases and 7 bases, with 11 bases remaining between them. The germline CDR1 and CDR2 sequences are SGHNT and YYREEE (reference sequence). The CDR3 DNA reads TGTGCCAGCAGCCAACGGGGGGGTGAAAAACTGTTTTTT. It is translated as CASSQRGGEKLFF. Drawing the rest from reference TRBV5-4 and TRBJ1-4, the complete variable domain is ETGVTQSPTHLIKTRGQQVTLRCSSQSGHNTVSWYQQALGQGPQFIFQYYREEENGRGNFPPRFSGLQFPNYSSELNVNALELDDSALYLCASSQRGGEKLFFGSGTQLSVL.

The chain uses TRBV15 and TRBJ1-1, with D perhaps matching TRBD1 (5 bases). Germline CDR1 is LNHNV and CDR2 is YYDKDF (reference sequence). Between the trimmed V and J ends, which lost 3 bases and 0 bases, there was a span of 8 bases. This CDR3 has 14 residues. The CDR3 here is CATSSNRLNTEAFF. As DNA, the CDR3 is TGTGCCACCAGCAGCAACAGGTTGAACACTGAAGCTTTCTTT.

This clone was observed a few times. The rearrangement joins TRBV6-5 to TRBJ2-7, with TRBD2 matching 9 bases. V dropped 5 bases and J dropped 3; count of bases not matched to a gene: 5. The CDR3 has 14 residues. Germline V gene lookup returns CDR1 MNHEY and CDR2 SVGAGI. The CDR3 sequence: CASSPAGGIYEQYF. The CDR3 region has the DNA TGTGCCAGCAGTCCAGCGGGAGGTATCTACGAGCAGTACTTC.

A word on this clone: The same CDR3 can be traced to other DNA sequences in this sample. The DNA of the CDR3 is TGTGCCAGCAGTGTCATGAACACTGAAGCTTTCTTT. Amino acid sequence: CASSVMNTEAFF. The chain joins TRBV2 to TRBJ1-1; no definite D call. Germline lookup yields CDR1 SNHLY and CDR2 FYNNEI. This CDR3 comprises 12 residues. The V gene lost 4 bases and the J gene lost 0 bases, with 3 bases spanning the gap.

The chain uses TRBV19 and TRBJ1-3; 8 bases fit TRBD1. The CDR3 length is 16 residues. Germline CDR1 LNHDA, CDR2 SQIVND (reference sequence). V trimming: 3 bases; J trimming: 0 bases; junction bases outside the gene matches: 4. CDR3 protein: CASSIYGTGSGNTIYF. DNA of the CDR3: TGTGCCAGTAGTATTTACGGGACAGGCTCTGGAAACACCATATATTTT. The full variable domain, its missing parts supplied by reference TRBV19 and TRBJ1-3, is DGGITQSPKYLFRKEGQNVTLSCEQNLNHDAMYWYRQDPGQGLRLIYYSQIVNDFQKGDIAEGYSVSREKKESFPLTVTSAQKNPTAFYLCASSIYGTGSGNTIYFGEGSWLTVV.

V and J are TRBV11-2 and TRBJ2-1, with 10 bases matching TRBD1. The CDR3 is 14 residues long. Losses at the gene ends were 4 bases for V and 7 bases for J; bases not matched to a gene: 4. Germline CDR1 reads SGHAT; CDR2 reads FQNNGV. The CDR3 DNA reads TGTGCCAGCAGCTGGACAGGGGGAGAAAATGAGCAGTTCTTC. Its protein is CASSWTGGENEQFF.

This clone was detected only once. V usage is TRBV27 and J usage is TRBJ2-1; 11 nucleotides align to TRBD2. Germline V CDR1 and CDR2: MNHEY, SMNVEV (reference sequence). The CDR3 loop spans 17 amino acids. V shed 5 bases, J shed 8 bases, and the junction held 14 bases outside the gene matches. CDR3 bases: TGTGCCAGCAGTGTCCTGACTAGCGGGATACACAAACATGAGCAGTTCTTC. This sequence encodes CASSVLTSGIHKHEQFF.

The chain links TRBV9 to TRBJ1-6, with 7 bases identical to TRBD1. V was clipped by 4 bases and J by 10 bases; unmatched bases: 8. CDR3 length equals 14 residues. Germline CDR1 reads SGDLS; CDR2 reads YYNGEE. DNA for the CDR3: TGTGCCAGCAGCCTACGACAGGGCGGATCACCCCTCCACTTT. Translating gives CASSLRQGGSPLHF.

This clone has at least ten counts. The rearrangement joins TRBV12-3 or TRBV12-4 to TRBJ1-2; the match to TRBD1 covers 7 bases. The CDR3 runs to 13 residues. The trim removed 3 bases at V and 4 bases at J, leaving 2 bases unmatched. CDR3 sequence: CASSFAGGYGYTF. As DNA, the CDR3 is TGTGCCAGCAGTTTCGCAGGGGGCTATGGCTACACCTTC.

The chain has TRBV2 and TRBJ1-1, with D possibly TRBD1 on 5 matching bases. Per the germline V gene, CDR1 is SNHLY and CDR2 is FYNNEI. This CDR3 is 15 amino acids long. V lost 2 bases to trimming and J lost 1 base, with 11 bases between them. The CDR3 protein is CASSERAGWNTEAFF. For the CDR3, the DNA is TGTGCCAGCAGTGAAAGGGCAGGGTGGAACACTGAAGCTTTCTTT.

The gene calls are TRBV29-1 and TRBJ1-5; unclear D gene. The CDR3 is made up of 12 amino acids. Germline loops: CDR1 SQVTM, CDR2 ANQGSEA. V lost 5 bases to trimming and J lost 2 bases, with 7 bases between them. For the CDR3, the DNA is TGCAGCGTTCTCCAGGGCAATCAGCCCCAGCATTTT. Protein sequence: CSVLQGNQPQHF.

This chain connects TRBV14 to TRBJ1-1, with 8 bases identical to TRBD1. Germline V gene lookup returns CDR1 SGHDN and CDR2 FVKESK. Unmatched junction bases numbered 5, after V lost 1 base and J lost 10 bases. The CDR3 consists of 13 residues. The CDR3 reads CASSQVTGVSAFF. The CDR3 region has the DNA TGTGCCAGCAGCCAAGTGACAGGGGTCTCAGCTTTCTTT.

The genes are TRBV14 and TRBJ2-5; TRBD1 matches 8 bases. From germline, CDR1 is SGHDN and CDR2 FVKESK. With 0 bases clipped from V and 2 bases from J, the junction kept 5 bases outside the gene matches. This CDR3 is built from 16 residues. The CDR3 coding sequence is TGTGCCAGCAGCCAAGATCGAAACAGGGGGCAAGAGACCCAGTACTTC. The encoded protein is CASSQDRNRGQETQYF.

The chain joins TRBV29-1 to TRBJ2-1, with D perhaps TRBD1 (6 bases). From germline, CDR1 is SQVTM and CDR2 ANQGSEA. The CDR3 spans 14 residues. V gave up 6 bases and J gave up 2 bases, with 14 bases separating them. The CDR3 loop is CSVVDSGTYNEQFF. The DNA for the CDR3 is TGCAGCGTAGTGGACAGCGGCACCTACAATGAGCAGTTCTTC.

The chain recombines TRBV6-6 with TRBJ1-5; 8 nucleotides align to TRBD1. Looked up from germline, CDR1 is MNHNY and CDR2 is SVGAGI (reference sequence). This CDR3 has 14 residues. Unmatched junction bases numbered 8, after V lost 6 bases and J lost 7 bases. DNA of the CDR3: TGTGCCAGCAGCAAGGACAGGGTAGGACAGCCCCAGCATTTT. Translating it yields CASSKDRVGQPQHF.

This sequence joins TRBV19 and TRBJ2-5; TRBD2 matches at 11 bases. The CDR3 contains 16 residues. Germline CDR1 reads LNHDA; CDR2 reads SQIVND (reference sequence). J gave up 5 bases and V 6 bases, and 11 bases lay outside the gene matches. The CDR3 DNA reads TGTGCCAGTAGCCGCCGGCTAGCGGGAGGTTATGAGACCCAGTACTTC. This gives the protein CASSRRLAGGYETQYF.

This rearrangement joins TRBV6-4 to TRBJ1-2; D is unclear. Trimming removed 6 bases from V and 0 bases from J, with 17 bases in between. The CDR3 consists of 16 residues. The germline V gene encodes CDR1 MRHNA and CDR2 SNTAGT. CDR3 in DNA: TGTGCCAGCAGGCTTACCAACTGGGCCTCTAACTATGGCTACACCTTC. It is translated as CASRLTNWASNYGYTF.

The CDR3 reads CASSSQGRATEAFF. The CDR3 nucleotides are TGCGCCAGCAGCTCCCAGGGTAGGGCCACTGAAGCTTTCTTT. The gene calls are TRBV5-1 and TRBJ1-1, with D perhaps matching TRBD1 (5 bases). The V gene lost 3 bases and the J gene lost 4 bases, with 13 bases spanning the gap. This CDR3 contains 14 residues. CDR1 SGHRS and CDR2 YFSETQ come from the germline V gene.

CDR3 sequence (DNA): TGTGCCAGCAGCCTCTCCGGGGGTGGCACAGATACGCAGTATTTT. Protein: CASSLSGGGTDTQYF. This rearrangement joins TRBV5-4 to TRBJ2-3; D may be TRBD2 (6 bases). CDR1 and CDR2 (germline): SGHNT, YYREEE (reference sequence). V was pared by 4 bases and J by 1 base, with 13 bases between. This CDR3 comprises 15 residues.

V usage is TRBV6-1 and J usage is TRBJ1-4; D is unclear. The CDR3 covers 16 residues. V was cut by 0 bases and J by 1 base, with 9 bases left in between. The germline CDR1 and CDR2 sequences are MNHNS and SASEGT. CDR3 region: CASSEALILTNEKLFF. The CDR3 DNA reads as TGTGCCAGCAGTGAAGCGCTAATCCTAACTAATGAAAAACTGTTTTTT.

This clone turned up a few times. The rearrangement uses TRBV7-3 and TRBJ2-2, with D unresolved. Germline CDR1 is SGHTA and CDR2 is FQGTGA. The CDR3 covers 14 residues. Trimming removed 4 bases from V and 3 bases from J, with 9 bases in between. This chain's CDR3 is CASSWLVDTGELFF. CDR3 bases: TGTGCCAGCAGCTGGTTAGTGGACACCGGGGAGCTGTTTTTT.

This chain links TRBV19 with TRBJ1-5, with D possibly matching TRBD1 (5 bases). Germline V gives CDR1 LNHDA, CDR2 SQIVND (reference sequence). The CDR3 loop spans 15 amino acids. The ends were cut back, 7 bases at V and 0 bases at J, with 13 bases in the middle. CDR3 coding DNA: TGTGCCAGTAAAGAATACAGGAATAGCAATCAGCCCCAGCATTTT. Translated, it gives CASKEYRNSNQPQHF.